A single sample gave rise to the 2 T cell receptor beta chains below, sequenced in a study of blood T cell repertoires in COVID-19 (dated by TCRdb to about 2020). Libraries were built with the immunoSEQ multiplex PCR assay. As stored in TCRdb, this immuneACCESS dataset retains in-frame rearrangements with V and J assigned. A fraction of the clones does not appear; measured against another copy, unresolved V genes explain less than half of the discrepancy, and the remainder lacks a known reason. The sample table lists roughly 230,000 clones, about four fifths of them with a count of one. Approximately 4% of the sample is held by the ten biggest clonotypes. Sequenced input: peripheral blood. The receptors stem from a woman of 80 years or more with acute or convalescent COVID-19.

The V call is TRBV6-5, the J call TRBJ1-6, with TRBD1 matching over 7 bases. CDR1 is MNHEY, CDR2 SVGAGI, per germline. The CDR3 is made up of 14 amino acids. V shed 6 bases, J shed 9 bases, and the junction held 8 bases outside the gene matches. This chain's CDR3 is CASRTTGVVSPLHF. The CDR3 bases are TGTGCCAGCAGAACAACAGGGGTCGTTTCACCCCTCCACTTT.

V gene TRBV3-1 (or the pseudogene TRBV3-2) combines with J gene TRBJ1-2; 8 bases line up with TRBD1. Trimming at V came to 3 bases and at J to 3 bases, leaving 3 bases not matched to a gene. There are 14 residues in the CDR3. Germline lookup yields CDR1 LGHDT and CDR2 YNNKEL (reference sequence). The CDR3 DNA sequence: TGTGCCAGCAGCCACGAGACAGGGGACTATGGCTACACCTTC. This encodes CASSHETGDYGYTF.